One sample yielded the 8 T cell receptor beta chains listed below, sequenced in a study of metastatic and nonmetastatic thyroid tumors. Ahead of thyroid surgery, no patient had received treatment of any kind. With MiXCR, TCRdb called clones anew from the PCR reads. Of roughly 33,000 clones in the sample, approximately 17% were seen once. Material: blood. The receptors here all came from a female donor with papillary thyroid cancer or a benign thyroid nodule (not recorded which). Some clones in this sample may be carry-over from other donors' samples.

The chain has TRBV19 and TRBJ2-1, with D unresolved. Trimming shortened V by 8 bases and J by 6 bases, and 11 bases separated the two germline ends. The CDR3 sequence is 12 residues long. Germline V lookup: CDR1 LNHDA, CDR2 SQIVND (reference sequence). As DNA, the CDR3 is TGTGCCAGTTCTGACACCTTCAATGAGCAGTTCTTC. Its protein is CASSDTFNEQFF.

The rearrangement joins TRBV6-1 to TRBJ2-3; a weak D match, TRBD2 (6 bases). The CDR3 spans 15 residues. Germline V gene data show CDR1 as MNHNS and CDR2 as SASEGT. V lost 8 bases to trimming and J lost 3 bases, with 18 bases between them. CDR3 nucleotides: TGTGCCAGCCGACCTGGAGGAGGGCGGACAGATACGCAGTATTTT. This translates into CASRPGGGRTDTQYF.

This clone was counted ten times or more. A read error may produce the germline difference seen at one junction end. The genes are TRBV18 and TRBJ2-7, with D possibly TRBD1 on 5 matching bases. The germline V gene encodes CDR1 KGHSH and CDR2 LQKENI. The CDR3 is 13 amino acids. CDR3 bases: TGTGCCAGCTCACCAGTGCAGGGATACGAGCAGTGCTTC. This gives the protein CASSPVQGYEQCF. The full variable domain, with the rest looked up from reference TRBV18 and TRBJ2-7, is NAGVMQNPRHLVRRRGQEARLRCSPMKGHSHVYWYRQLPEEGLKFMVYLQKENIIDESGMPKERFSAEFPKEGPSILRIQQVVRGDSAAYFCASSPVQGYEQCFGPGTRLTVT.

Many counts were recorded for this clone. The chain couples TRBV7-2 to TRBJ2-3; D unresolved. The CDR3 covers 13 residues. CDR1 SGHTA and CDR2 FQGNSA come from the germline V gene. V lost 2 bases and J lost 0, with 3 bases in between. In DNA, the CDR3 is TGTGCCAGCAGCTTATATAGCACAGATACGCAGTATTTT. Translating it yields CASSLYSTDTQYF.

This clone was picked up many times. This CDR3 reads CASSLGGWGYGYTF. DNA for the CDR3: TGTGCCAGCAGTTTAGGGGGTTGGGGCTATGGCTACACCTTC. The genes are TRBV27 and TRBJ1-2, with D perhaps TRBD1 (5 bases). This CDR3 is built from 14 residues. Per the germline V gene, CDR1 is MNHEY and CDR2 is SMNVEV (reference sequence). V lost 2 bases to trimming and J lost 4 bases, with 11 bases between them.

In this sample, this clone turned up many times. The rearrangement joins TRBV5-1 to TRBJ1-1; TRBD1 aligns across 9 bases. CDR1 SGHRS and CDR2 YFSETQ come from the germline V gene. The V segment lost 4 bases and the J segment 3 bases; nucleotides outside the gene matches: 7. The CDR3 is made up of 15 amino acids. In nucleotides, the CDR3 is TGCGCCAGCAGCCCGGGACAGGGCAGGGACACTGAAGCTTTCTTT. Its translation is CASSPGQGRDTEAFF. The complete variable domain, with remaining parts taken from reference TRBV5-1 and TRBJ1-1, reads KAGVTQTPRYLIKTRGQQVTLSCSPISGHRSVSWYQQTPGQGLQFLFEYFSETQRNKGNFPGRFSGRQFSNSRSEMNVSTLELGDSALYLCASSPGQGRDTEAFFGQGTRLTVV.

This clone was seen many times. A much larger clone differs from this one at a single base, so this may be a read error. The J gene is TRBJ1-2, the V gene TRBV15, with unresolved D. The CDR3 runs to 12 residues. Germline V gives CDR1 LNHNV, CDR2 YYDKDF (reference sequence). The CDR3 sequence: CAASSGQQGYTF. CDR3 DNA: TGTGCCGCCAGCAGCGGTCAACAGGGCTACACCTTC.

This clone was recorded at least ten times. V is TRBV9 and J is TRBJ2-1; D may be TRBD2 (6 bases). Trimming stripped 4 bases from V and 4 bases from J, with 18 bases between. The CDR3 totals 16 residues. CDR1 and CDR2 from the germline V gene are SGDLS and YYNGEE. CDR3: CASSPRVGSGYNEQFF. CDR3 in DNA: TGTGCCAGCAGCCCACGGGTCGGTAGCGGATACAATGAGCAGTTCTTC.